Below, 20 T cell receptor beta chains from the same sample are listed, as sequenced in a study of CD8+ T cells in alopecia areata. Treatment of the sample: oral pan-JAK inhibitor, 5-10 mg twice daily. cDNA serving as the sequencing template came from extracted, reverse transcribed RNA. Using immunoSEQ multiplex PCR, the repertoire was profiled, and TCRdb retains in-frame clones only, with some absent. The profile shows 150,000 to 200,000 clones, about 48% of them singletons. The sample in question was CD8+ T cells sorted from blood, obtained at week 24, from a patient treated with tofacitinib. The receptors derive from a human donor with alopecia areata.

In its sample, this clone was seen once. This chain connects TRBV11-1 to TRBJ2-3; D perhaps matches TRBD2 (5 bases). This CDR3 region has 15 residues. V was shortened by 3 bases and J by 4 bases, with 14 bases between the two germline ends. Germline values: CDR1 SGHAT, CDR2 FQDESV (reference sequence). The CDR3 nucleotides read TGTGCCAGCAGCTTGGGGAGAACCCCGGCAGATACGCAGTATTTT. Translated, it gives CASSLGRTPADTQYF.

The chain links TRBV29-1 to TRBJ1-2; perhaps TRBD1 as D (5 bases). Germline-derived CDR1 and CDR2 are SQVTM and ANQGSEA. The CDR3 loop spans 17 amino acids. The V end was cut by 0 bases, the J end by 0 bases, with 17 bases between. CDR3 bases: TGCAGCGTTGAAGATCCCGCAGGGATGGTAACTAACTATGGCTACACCTTC. It is translated as CSVEDPAGMVTNYGYTF.

A few counts support this clone. This rearrangement joins TRBV7-8 to TRBJ1-1, with 8 bases matching TRBD1. There are 16 residues in the CDR3. Germline V gives CDR1 SGHVS, CDR2 FQNEAQ. The J segment lost 2 bases and the V segment lost 2 bases, leaving 7 bases of the junction unmatched. The CDR3 reads CASSLRAGGTNTEAFF. As DNA, the CDR3 is TGTGCCAGCAGCTTAAGGGCAGGGGGCACAAACACTGAAGCTTTCTTT.

The chain employs TRBV4-3 and TRBJ2-6; D gene unclear. The CDR3 consists of 16 residues. Germline CDR1 reads LGHNA; CDR2 reads YSLEER. The V end lost 0 bases, the J end lost 0 bases, and 6 bases lay between the germline ends. CDR3 in DNA: TGCGCCAGCAGCCAAGAGGCGCGCTCTGGGGCCAACGTCCTGACTTTC. This gives the protein CASSQEARSGANVLTF.

The chain employs TRBV15 and TRBJ2-3, with 9 positions matching TRBD1. Germline-derived CDR1 and CDR2 are LNHNV and YYDKDF (reference sequence). There are 16 residues in the CDR3. The V gene end was trimmed by 1 base and the J gene end by 2 bases; junction bases not matched to a gene: 4. The CDR3, as DNA: TGTGCCACCAGCAGAGGGGACAGGGCACCCACAGATACGCAGTATTTT. This gives the protein CATSRGDRAPTDTQYF.

This clone was counted between two and nine times. J is TRBJ2-5 and V is TRBV14; 11 bases are shared with TRBD1. V lost 3 bases, J lost 5 bases, and 5 bases stayed unmatched. The V gene's germline CDR1 is SGHDN and CDR2 FVKESK. The CDR3 length is 15 residues. The chain's CDR3 is CASSHWTGGHETQYF. For the CDR3, the DNA is TGTGCCAGCAGCCATTGGACAGGGGGCCACGAGACCCAGTACTTC.

The chain recombines TRBV9 with TRBJ2-7; D uncertain. V was clipped by 3 bases and J by 1 base, with 8 bases between them. The germline CDR1 and CDR2 sequences are SGDLS and YYNGEE. The CDR3 totals 13 residues. The CDR3 sequence: CASSESPSYEQYF. The CDR3 DNA reads TGTGCCAGCAGCGAGAGTCCATCCTACGAGCAGTACTTC. Using reference TRBV9 and TRBJ2-7 for the parts outside the CDR3, the full variable domain is DSGVTQTPKHLITATGQRVTLRCSPRSGDLSVYWYQQSLDQGLQFLIQYYNGEERAKGNILERFSAQQFPDLHSELNLSSLELGDSALYFCASSESPSYEQYFGPGTRLTVT.

The CDR3 sequence: CAVRLEAFF. CDR3 DNA: TGTGCCGTTCGACTGGAAGCTTTCTTT. The chain uses TRBV2 and TRBJ1-1; D not certain. From germline, CDR1 is SNHLY and CDR2 FYNNEI. The CDR3 is 9 amino acids. V lost 11 bases, J lost 8 bases, and 9 bases lay in between.

This clone was seen a handful of times. This sequence joins TRBV28 and TRBJ1-2; D perhaps matches TRBD1 (6 bases). V was cut by 7 bases and J by 2 bases, with 14 bases left in between. Germline loops: CDR1 MDHEN, CDR2 SYDVKM. CDR3 length: 14 residues. CDR3 region: CASTTGHSNYGYTF. The DNA of the CDR3 is TGTGCCAGCACCACGGGACACTCCAACTATGGCTACACCTTC.

This chain joins TRBV27 and TRBJ1-2; 7 bases are a match to TRBD1. After removal of 5 bases from V and 10 bases from J, the junction contained 13 bases not matched to a gene. CDR1 and CDR2 (germline): MNHEY, SMNVEV (reference sequence). There are 14 residues in the CDR3. The CDR3 region has the DNA TGTGCCAGCAGTCCAACGGGACAGCTGGGCGTCTACACCTTC. Residues: CASSPTGQLGVYTF.

This chain connects TRBV27 to TRBJ1-2, with 8 positions matching TRBD1. This CDR3 region has 12 residues. The ends lost 6 bases at V and 8 bases at J; junction bases unmatched: 5. Germline V gives CDR1 MNHEY, CDR2 SMNVEV (reference sequence). The CDR3 reads CASSQTGEGYTF. Written as DNA, the CDR3 is TGTGCCAGCAGCCAGACAGGGGAAGGCTACACCTTC.

This clone was observed a few times. This chain joins TRBV5-1 and TRBJ2-1; tentatively, D is TRBD2 (5 bases). CDR3 size: 16 residues. Germline loops: CDR1 SGHRS, CDR2 YFSETQ. V lost 4 bases, J lost 8 bases, and 22 bases lay in between. The CDR3 loop reads CASSARTPQVLDEQFF. CDR3 sequence (DNA): TGCGCCAGCAGCGCAAGGACTCCTCAGGTCCTCGATGAGCAGTTCTTC.

This sequence joins TRBV6-6 and TRBJ2-7; no firm D call. The CDR3 is made up of 11 amino acids. CDR1 and CDR2 (germline): MNHNY, SVGAGI (reference sequence). Deletions cut 5 bases from V and 9 bases from J, with 11 bases between. The CDR3 DNA reads TGTGCCAGCAGTGGGCCGGGCGGGCAGTACTTC. Its translation: CASSGPGGQYF.

A few counts support this clone. This chain uses TRBV5-1 with TRBJ2-7, with TRBD2 matching 7 bases. V dropped 3 bases and J dropped 5; count of bases not matched to a gene: 11. This CDR3 is 15 amino acids long. CDR1 is SGHRS and CDR2 is YFSETQ in the germline V gene. CDR3 residues: CASSYRDYRQNEQYF. The CDR3 DNA reads as TGCGCCAGCAGCTACCGGGACTACCGTCAGAACGAGCAGTACTTC.

The chain carries TRBV19 and TRBJ1-2, with TRBD1 matching 9 bases. CDR3 length: 14 residues. V dropped 3 bases and J dropped 7; count of bases not matched to a gene: 6. Germline V gene sequence: CDR1 LNHDA, CDR2 SQIVND (reference sequence). CDR3 DNA: TGTGCCAGTAGTATCGGCGGGACAGGGTCTGGCTACACCTTC. It codes for CASSIGGTGSGYTF.

The CDR3 DNA sequence: TGTGCCAGCAGCGTAGGCGCCAATTCACCCCTCCACTTT. This codes for CASSVGANSPLHF. The chain recombines TRBV9 with TRBJ1-6; D unclear. The CDR3 runs 13 residues. Per germline, CDR1 SGDLS and CDR2 YYNGEE. V gave up 0 bases and J gave up 7 bases, with 5 bases separating them.

CDR3 sequence (DNA): TGTGCCAGCCGGGACGGAACTTTCGGCAACGAGCAGTACTTC. Its translation is CASRDGTFGNEQYF. J is TRBJ2-7 and V is TRBV19; the D gene could be TRBD1 or TRBD2 (5 bases each). From germline, CDR1 is LNHDA and CDR2 SQIVND (reference sequence). Trimming left V 9 bases short and J 5 bases short, with 20 bases between. The CDR3 sequence is 14 residues long.

In regard to this clone: Within the sample, other DNA sequences also encode this same CDR3. This chain uses TRBV29-1 with TRBJ1-2; D is unresolved. CDR1 and CDR2 (germline): SQVTM, ANQGSEA. V was cut by 0 bases and J by 2 bases, with 4 bases left in between. The CDR3 is made up of 12 amino acids. CDR3: CSVEDRNYGYTF. In DNA, the CDR3 is TGCAGCGTTGAAGACAGGAACTATGGCTACACCTTC. The full variable domain, with the rest looked up from reference TRBV29-1 and TRBJ1-2, is SAVISQKPSRDICQRGTSLTIQCQVDSQVTMMFWYRQQPGQSLTLIATANQGSEATYESGFVIDKFPISRPNLTFSTLTVSNMSPEDSSIYLCSVEDRNYGYTFGSGTRLTVV.

The J gene is TRBJ1-1, the V gene TRBV9, with D uncertain. V shed 3 bases and J shed 10 bases, with 13 bases lying between them. Germline V gene lookup returns CDR1 SGDLS and CDR2 YYNGEE. This CDR3 is 12 amino acids long. This CDR3 is CASSEKSPGAFF. CDR3 DNA sequence: TGTGCCAGCAGCGAGAAGTCTCCGGGAGCTTTCTTT.

The genes are TRBV6-5 and TRBJ1-2, with D possibly matching TRBD1 (5 bases). This CDR3 has 12 residues. V shed 10 bases and J shed 4 bases, with 13 bases lying between them. Germline CDR1 and CDR2: MNHEY and SVGAGI. CDR3 sequence (DNA): TGTGCCACCCGGGACGGATCCTATGGCTACACCTTC. Its protein is CATRDGSYGYTF.